The 20 T cell receptor beta chains below all came from one sample that was sequenced in a study of blood T cells in healthy people across ages. Through a sample-barcoded 5' primer and a J-beta primer mix, a second PCR was run for roughly 6 to 12 cycles. TCRdb independently ran MiXCR on the 5' RACE reads; one entry per CDR3 protein. The sample gives 600,000 to 800,000 distinct CDR3 sequences, about 50% of which show up once; 13% is in the top ten. The sample comprised blood. The receptors here all came from a woman of 80 years or more in good health.

V usage is TRBV28 and J usage is TRBJ2-3, with 10 nucleotides matching TRBD1. The CDR3 is 17 amino acids. J gave up 2 bases and V 11 bases, and 16 bases lay outside the gene matches. Germline CDR1 is MDHEN and CDR2 is SYDVKM. The CDR3 DNA sequence: TGTGCCGGCTACCTCCCTGACAGGGGGCTCGACACAGATACGCAGTATTTT. Residues: CAGYLPDRGLDTDTQYF.

The chain has TRBV4-1 and TRBJ1-2; D call uncertain. In germline, CDR1 is MGHRA, CDR2 YSYEKL. The CDR3 extends over 14 amino acids. V was clipped by 5 bases and J by 6 bases, with 16 bases between them. For the CDR3, the DNA is TGCGCCAGCAGCGTTCGATACAGTACCCATGGCTACACCTTC. Its protein product is CASSVRYSTHGYTF.

This clonotype has ten or more counts. The chain employs TRBV20-1 and TRBJ2-1, with a possible D match to TRBD1 (6 bases). In germline, CDR1 is DFQATT, CDR2 SNEGSKA (reference sequence). There are 13 residues in the CDR3. The germline V and J ends were trimmed by 5 bases and 13 bases, with 21 bases remaining between them. CDR3 in DNA: TGCAGTGCTTCCCGAGACAGGTCTAATCGACAGTTCTTC. As protein: CSASRDRSNRQFF.

The V call is TRBV28, the J call TRBJ2-7; tentative D call: TRBD1 (6 bases). V dropped 6 bases and J dropped 5 bases, with 20 bases sitting between them. The CDR3 is made up of 15 amino acids. CDR1 MDHEN and CDR2 SYDVKM come from the germline V gene. The CDR3 region has the DNA TGTGCCAGCAGCTACCCAGGGGCCATAATAGACGAGCAGTACTTC. Amino acid sequence: CASSYPGAIIDEQYF.

With respect to this clonotype: This may be a read error: a much more frequent sequence differs by one nucleotide. The genes are TRBV12-3 or TRBV12-4 and TRBJ2-1; 7 nucleotides match TRBD1. This CDR3 is 14 amino acids long. Unmatched junction bases numbered 8, after V lost 6 bases and J lost 6 bases. The CDR3 DNA sequence: TGTGCCAGCAGAATAGGGGGCGCGGCCAATGAGCAGTTCTTC. This codes for CASRIGGAANEQFF.

The chain has TRBV3-1 and TRBJ1-2; D gene uncertain. V lost 4 bases to trimming and J lost 7 bases, with 10 bases between them. This CDR3 has 12 residues. Germline loops: CDR1 LGHDT, CDR2 YNNKEL (reference sequence). CDR3 sequence reads: CASSLRNSGYTF. The DNA of the CDR3 is TGTGCCAGCAGCCTTCGAAATAGTGGCTACACCTTC.

In this sample, this clonotype turned up a few times. The rearrangement joins TRBV27 to TRBJ2-3, with D possibly TRBD2 on 6 matching bases. This CDR3 comprises 14 residues. Trimming pared 8 bases from V and 0 bases from J, leaving 12 bases between. Germline CDR1 is MNHEY and CDR2 is SMNVEV (reference sequence). The CDR3 DNA sequence: TGTGCCAGCTCGGAGGGGCGAAGCACAGATACGCAGTATTTT. Translation: CASSEGRSTDTQYF.

Concerning this clonotype: This may come from a read error, since a much larger clone is one base off. The chain has TRBV6-6 and TRBJ1-4; 8 bases are a match to TRBD1. The CDR3 is made up of 13 amino acids. The ends lost 6 bases at V and 12 bases at J; junction bases unmatched: 9. Germline CDR1 is MNHNY and CDR2 is SVGAGI (reference sequence). The CDR3 sequence is CASRMQGAIQLFF. The DNA of the CDR3 is TGTGCCAGCAGAATGCAGGGGGCAATCCAACTGTTTTTT.

There are a few counts of this clonotype. This may stem from a read error, because a much larger clone lies one nucleotide away. The V call is TRBV29-1, the J call TRBJ2-1; TRBD2 matches 8 bases. Germline CDR1 is SQVTM and CDR2 is ANQGSEA. V lost 7 bases to trimming and J lost 2 bases; unmatched junction nucleotides: 7. The CDR3 spans 14 residues. CDR3 sequence: CSGRKRGPYNEQFF. CDR3 DNA sequence: TGCAGCGGGCGAAAGCGGGGGCCCTACAATGAGCAGTTCTTC.

The chain carries TRBV27 and TRBJ1-1, with 7 bases matching TRBD1. In germline, CDR1 is MNHEY, CDR2 SMNVEV (reference sequence). This CDR3 has 18 amino acids. Trimming took 5 bases from V and 3 from J; bases not matched to a gene: 18. The DNA of the CDR3 is TGTGCCAGCAGTCTGCAACCCCCGGACAGGCTGAGGTACACTGAAGCTTTCTTT. This sequence encodes CASSLQPPDRLRYTEAFF.

This clonotype showed up many times. The chain recombines TRBV20-1 with TRBJ2-1; a weak D match, TRBD2 (5 bases). The CDR3 contains 12 residues. Germline loops: CDR1 DFQATT, CDR2 SNEGSKA (reference sequence). The V end lost 6 bases, the J end lost 6 bases, and 12 bases lay between the germline ends. The CDR3 loop is CSAARASNEQFF. The CDR3 bases are TGCAGTGCCGCGAGGGCTTCCAATGAGCAGTTCTTC.

In its sample, this clonotype was seen many times. The V and J genes are TRBV20-1 and TRBJ2-3; no reliable D call. Germline-derived CDR1 and CDR2 are DFQATT and SNEGSKA (reference sequence). The CDR3 runs to 12 residues. Trimming took 1 base from V and 4 from J, leaving 6 bases between them. The CDR3 bases are TGCAGTGCTAGAGCTACGCCAGATACGCAGTATTTT. Protein sequence: CSARATPDTQYF.

Many counts were recorded for this clonotype. The V gene is TRBV10-3, the J gene TRBJ2-7; 10 nucleotides agree with TRBD2. From germline, CDR1 is ENHRY and CDR2 SYGVKD. CDR3 length: 16 amino acids. V was clipped by 0 bases and J by 4 bases; unmatched bases: 6. The CDR3 bases are TGTGCCATCAGTGAGTCTGGTAGCGGGAGGAAGTACGAGCAGTACTTC. Translated: CAISESGSGRKYEQYF.

This clonotype was seen repeatedly, ten times or more. The V call is TRBV7-9, the J call TRBJ2-7; TRBD1 agrees at 7 bases. After removal of 4 bases from V and 3 bases from J, the junction contained 18 bases not matched to a gene. Germline V gives CDR1 SEHNR, CDR2 FQNEAQ (reference sequence). There are 18 residues in the CDR3. The CDR3 loop is CASSSISQPGGANYEQYF. CDR3 DNA: TGTGCCAGCAGCTCTATTTCCCAGCCAGGGGGTGCGAACTACGAGCAGTACTTC.

This clonotype was counted ten times or more. The chain has TRBV5-6 and TRBJ2-3; D remains unclear. V lost 0 bases, J lost 3 bases, and 5 bases lay in between. CDR1 SGHDT and CDR2 YYEEEE come from the germline V gene. This CDR3 has 13 residues. The CDR3 DNA follows: TGTGCCAGCAGCTTGGAACTGACAGATACGCAGTATTTT. Its protein is CASSLELTDTQYF.

With respect to this clonotype: This may arise from a read error, as a much more abundant clone is one base away. The rearrangement joins TRBV4-1 to TRBJ1-6; D is uncertain. The CDR3 has 18 residues. The V and J ends lost 1 base and 0 bases respectively, with 13 bases between them. Germline V gene data show CDR1 as MGHRA and CDR2 as YSYEKL. The chain's CDR3 is CASSQGARDFSYNSPLHF. As DNA, the CDR3 is TGCGCCAGCAGCCAAGGGGCAAGGGATTTCTCCTATAATTCACCCCTCCACTTT.

The chain carries TRBV2 and TRBJ2-7, with 9 bases matching TRBD2. The last part of the DNA fits TRBJ2-5 better; the J call may be wrong. This CDR3 region has 14 residues. Looked up from germline, CDR1 is SNHLY and CDR2 is FYNNEI. As DNA, the CDR3 is TGTGCCAGCAGTCTGCGGGGGGGCAGGGAGACCCAGTACTTC. Its protein product is CASSLRGGRETQYF.

On this clonotype itself: A much larger clone lies a single base off, so this may be a read error. The V call is TRBV14, the J call TRBJ1-2; D ambiguous. Germline lookup yields CDR1 SGHDN and CDR2 FVKESK. The CDR3 is 17 residues long. Deletions cut 0 bases from V and 0 bases from J, with 14 bases between. The CDR3 loop is CASSQDRPQSANYGYTF. The CDR3 DNA reads TGTGCCAGCAGCCAAGACAGGCCCCAAAGCGCTAACTATGGCTACACCTTC. Full variable domain (missing parts from reference TRBV14 and TRBJ1-2): EAGVTQFPSHSVIEKGQTVTLRCDPISGHDNLYWYRRVMGKEIKFLLHFVKESKQDESGMPNNRFLAERTGGTYSTLKVQPAELEDSGVYFCASSQDRPQSANYGYTFGSGTRLTVV.

This clonotype was found many times. The chain links TRBV7-8 to TRBJ2-1; D is unresolved. Trimming shortened V by 5 bases and J by 9 bases, and 11 bases separated the two germline ends. CDR3 length: 12 residues. CDR1 is SGHVS, CDR2 FQNEAQ, per germline. The CDR3, as DNA: TGTGCCAGCAGCCTGAGCCATATTGAGCAGTTCTTC. Translation: CASSLSHIEQFF.

This clonotype was detected many times. The genes are TRBV7-8 and TRBJ2-3; TRBD2 might be the D (5 bases). CDR3 size: 15 residues. Deletions cut 0 bases from V and 2 bases from J, with 9 bases between. CDR1 is SGHVS and CDR2 is FQNEAQ in the germline V gene. The DNA of the CDR3 is TGTGCCAGCAGCTTAGCTGGACTCTTCACAGATACGCAGTATTTT. As protein: CASSLAGLFTDTQYF.